This TCR beta chain was captured by sequencing in a study of T cell repertoires in cytomegalovirus infection. Overall study context: Indicated by public TCR beta signatures were CMV infection and matching HLA type. The study, taken as a whole, reports: Cumulative public TCR beta family frequency identified carriers of CMV plus the relevant HLA. CMV-specific TCR beta clonotypes restricted by HLA-C were the ones dominating the ex vivo response.

TCRdb analysed the reads with MiXCR anew, one entry per CDR3 protein. The data contain roughly 630,000 distinct CDR3 sequences, more than 20% of them singletons. Per the germline V gene, CDR1 is MNHEY and CDR2 is SMNVEV (reference sequence). V was shortened by 7 bases and J by 6 bases, with 12 bases between the two germline ends. This CDR3 region has 12 residues. Details on this clonotype: Its specificity is unknown.

The rearrangement links TRBV27 to TRBJ1-2, with D tentatively TRBD1 (5 bases). The sample comprised CD8+ T cells from PBMCs. This TCR was recovered from a human donor in good health (CMV status not recorded). Some clones in this sample may be carry-over from other donors' samples. The CDR3 nucleotides are TGTGCCAGCAAGTCGGGGGGTCATGGCTACACCTTC. Its protein is CASKSGGHGYTF.